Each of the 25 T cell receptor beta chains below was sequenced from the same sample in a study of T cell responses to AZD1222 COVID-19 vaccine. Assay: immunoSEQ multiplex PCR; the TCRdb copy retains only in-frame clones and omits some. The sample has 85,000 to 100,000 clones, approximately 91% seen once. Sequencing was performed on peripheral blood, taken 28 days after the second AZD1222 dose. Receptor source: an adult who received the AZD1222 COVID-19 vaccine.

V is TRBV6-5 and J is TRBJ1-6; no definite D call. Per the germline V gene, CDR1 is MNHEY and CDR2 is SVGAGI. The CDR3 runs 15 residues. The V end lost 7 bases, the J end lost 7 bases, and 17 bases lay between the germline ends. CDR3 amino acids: CASISGRPFNSPLHF. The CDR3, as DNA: TGTGCCAGCATCAGCGGGAGGCCTTTCAATTCACCCCTCCACTTT.

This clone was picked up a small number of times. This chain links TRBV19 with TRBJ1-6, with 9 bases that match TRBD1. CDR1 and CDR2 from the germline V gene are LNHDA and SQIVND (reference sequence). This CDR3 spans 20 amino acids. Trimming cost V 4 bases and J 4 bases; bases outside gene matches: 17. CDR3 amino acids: CASSTRTGAVREKYNSPLHF. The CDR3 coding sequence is TGTGCCAGTAGTACCAGGACAGGGGCCGTTCGAGAGAAGTATAATTCACCCCTCCACTTT.

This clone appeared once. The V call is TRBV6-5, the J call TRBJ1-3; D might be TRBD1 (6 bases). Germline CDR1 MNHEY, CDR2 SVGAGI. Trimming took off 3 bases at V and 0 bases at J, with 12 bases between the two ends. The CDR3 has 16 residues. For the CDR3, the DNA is TGTGCCAGCAGTTATTCGACAGGACACTCTGGAAACACCATATATTTT. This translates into CASSYSTGHSGNTIYF.

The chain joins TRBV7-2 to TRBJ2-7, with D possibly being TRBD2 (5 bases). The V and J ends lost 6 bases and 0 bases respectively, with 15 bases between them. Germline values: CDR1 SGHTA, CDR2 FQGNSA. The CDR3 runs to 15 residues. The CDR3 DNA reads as TGTGCCAGCAGGCCTCTAGCTAAAGGCTCCTACGAGCAGTACTTC. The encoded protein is CASRPLAKGSYEQYF.

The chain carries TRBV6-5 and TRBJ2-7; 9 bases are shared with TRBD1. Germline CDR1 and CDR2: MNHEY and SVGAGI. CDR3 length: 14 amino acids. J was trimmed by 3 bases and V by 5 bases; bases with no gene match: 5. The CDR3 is CASSPRDRDYEQYF. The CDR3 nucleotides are TGTGCCAGCAGTCCCCGGGACAGGGACTACGAGCAGTACTTC.

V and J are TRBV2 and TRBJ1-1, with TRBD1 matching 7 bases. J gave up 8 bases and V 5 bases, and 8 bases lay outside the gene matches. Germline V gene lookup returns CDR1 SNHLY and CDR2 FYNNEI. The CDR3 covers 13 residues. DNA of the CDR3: TGTGCCAGCAGTCGACAGGGCGAGGGGGAAGCTTTCTTT. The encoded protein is CASSRQGEGEAFF.

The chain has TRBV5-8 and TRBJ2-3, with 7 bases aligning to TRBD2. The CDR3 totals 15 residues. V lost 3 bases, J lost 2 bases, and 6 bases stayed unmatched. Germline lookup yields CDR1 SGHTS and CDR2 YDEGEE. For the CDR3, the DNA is TGTGCCAGCAGCTCGCGGGGGTCTCACACAGATACGCAGTATTTT. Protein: CASSSRGSHTDTQYF.

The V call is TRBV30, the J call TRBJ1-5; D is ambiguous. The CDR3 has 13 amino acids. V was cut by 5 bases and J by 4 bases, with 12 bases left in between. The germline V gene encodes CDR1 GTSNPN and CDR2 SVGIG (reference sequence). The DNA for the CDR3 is TGTGCCTGGGGGGTTGGGGAAAATCAGCCCCAGCATTTT. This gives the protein CAWGVGENQPQHF.

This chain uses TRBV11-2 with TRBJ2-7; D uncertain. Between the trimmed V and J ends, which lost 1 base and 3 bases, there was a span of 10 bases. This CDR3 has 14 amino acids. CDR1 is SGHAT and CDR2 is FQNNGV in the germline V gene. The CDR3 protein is CASSLAGNYYEQYF. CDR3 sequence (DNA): TGTGCCAGCAGCTTAGCGGGTAATTACTACGAGCAGTACTTC.

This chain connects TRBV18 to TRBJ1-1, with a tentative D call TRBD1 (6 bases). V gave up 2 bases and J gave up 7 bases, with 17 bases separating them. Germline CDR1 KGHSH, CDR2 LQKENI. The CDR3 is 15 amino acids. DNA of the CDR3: TGTGCCAGCTCACCAATGACAGGTCGCTACTATGAAGCTTTCTTT. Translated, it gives CASSPMTGRYYEAFF.

The CDR3 DNA reads as TGTGCCAGCAGCTCTGGACTAGCGGGGGCCCCAGATACGCAGTATTTT. Its protein product is CASSSGLAGAPDTQYF. The genes are TRBV7-9 and TRBJ2-3, with 13 positions matching TRBD2. With 4 bases clipped from V and 4 bases from J, the junction kept 5 bases outside the gene matches. The CDR3 loop spans 16 amino acids. Germline V gene lookup returns CDR1 SEHNR and CDR2 FQNEAQ (reference sequence).

The CDR3 sequence is CAWSVLGANQPQHF. The DNA of the CDR3 is TGTGCCTGGAGTGTACTTGGGGCGAATCAGCCCCAGCATTTT. The chain links TRBV30 to TRBJ1-5; a weak D match, TRBD1 (5 bases). V lost 0 bases, J lost 4 bases, and 10 bases lay in between. Per germline, CDR1 GTSNPN and CDR2 SVGIG (reference sequence). There are 14 residues in the CDR3.

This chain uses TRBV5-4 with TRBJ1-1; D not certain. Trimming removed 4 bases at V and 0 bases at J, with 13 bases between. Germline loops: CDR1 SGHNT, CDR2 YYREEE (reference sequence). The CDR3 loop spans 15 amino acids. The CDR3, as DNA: TGTGCCAGCAGCCCCCAACAGTACATGAACACTGAAGCTTTCTTT. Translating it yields CASSPQQYMNTEAFF.

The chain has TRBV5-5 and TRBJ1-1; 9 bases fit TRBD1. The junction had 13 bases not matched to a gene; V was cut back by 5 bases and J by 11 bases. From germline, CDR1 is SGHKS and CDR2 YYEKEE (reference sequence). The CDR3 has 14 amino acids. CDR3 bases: TGTGCCAGCAGAACCGGGACAGGGACCTGGGAGGCTTTCTTT. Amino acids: CASRTGTGTWEAFF. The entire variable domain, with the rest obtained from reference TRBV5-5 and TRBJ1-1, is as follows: DAGVTQSPTHLIKTRGQQVTLRCSPISGHKSVSWYQQVLGQGPQFIFQYYEKEERGRGNFPDRFSARQFPNYSSELNVNALLLGDSALYLCASRTGTGTWEAFFGQGTRLTVV.

The CDR3: CASSDWPRDAGEQYF. The CDR3 DNA is TGTGCCAGCAGTGATTGGCCTCGAGATGCTGGCGAGCAGTACTTC. This sequence joins TRBV2 and TRBJ2-7; D call uncertain. Germline V lookup: CDR1 SNHLY, CDR2 FYNNEI. V lost 3 bases and J 6 bases, leaving 18 bases between the germline ends. The CDR3 contains 15 residues.

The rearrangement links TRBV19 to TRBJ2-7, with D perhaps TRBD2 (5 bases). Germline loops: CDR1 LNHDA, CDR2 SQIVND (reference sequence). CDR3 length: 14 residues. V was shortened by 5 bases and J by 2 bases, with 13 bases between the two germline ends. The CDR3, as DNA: TGTGCCAGTAGTGTAGGACCGGGAACCTACGAGCAGTACTTC. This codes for CASSVGPGTYEQYF.

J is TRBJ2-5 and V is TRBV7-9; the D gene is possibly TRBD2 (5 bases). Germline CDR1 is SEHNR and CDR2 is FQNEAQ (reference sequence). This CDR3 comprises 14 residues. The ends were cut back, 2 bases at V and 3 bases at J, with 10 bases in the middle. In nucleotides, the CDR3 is TGTGCCAGCAGCTTAAACTCGGGGAAAGAGACCCAGTACTTC. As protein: CASSLNSGKETQYF.

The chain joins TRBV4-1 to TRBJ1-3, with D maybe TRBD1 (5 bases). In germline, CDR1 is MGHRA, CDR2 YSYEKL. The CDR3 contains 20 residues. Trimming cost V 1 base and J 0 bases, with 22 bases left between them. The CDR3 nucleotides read TGCGCCAGCAGCCAAGTATTGAGGACATTCAACCCCTTCTCTGGAAACACCATATATTTT. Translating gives CASSQVLRTFNPFSGNTIYF.

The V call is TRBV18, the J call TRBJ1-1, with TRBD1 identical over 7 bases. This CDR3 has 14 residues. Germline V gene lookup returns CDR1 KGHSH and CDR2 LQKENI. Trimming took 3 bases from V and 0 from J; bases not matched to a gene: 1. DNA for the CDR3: TGTGCCAGCTCACCGGACAGGCTGAACACTGAAGCTTTCTTT. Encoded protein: CASSPDRLNTEAFF. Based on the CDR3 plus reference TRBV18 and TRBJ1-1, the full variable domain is NAGVMQNPRHLVRRRGQEARLRCSPMKGHSHVYWYRQLPEEGLKFMVYLQKENIIDESGMPKERFSAEFPKEGPSILRIQQVVRGDSAAYFCASSPDRLNTEAFFGQGTRLTVV.

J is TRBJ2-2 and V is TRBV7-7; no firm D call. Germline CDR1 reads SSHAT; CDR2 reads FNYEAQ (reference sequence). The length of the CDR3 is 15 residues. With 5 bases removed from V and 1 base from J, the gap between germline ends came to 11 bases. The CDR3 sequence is CASSPRTLNTGELFF. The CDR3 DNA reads TGTGCCAGCAGCCCACGGACCCTGAACACCGGGGAGCTGTTTTTT.

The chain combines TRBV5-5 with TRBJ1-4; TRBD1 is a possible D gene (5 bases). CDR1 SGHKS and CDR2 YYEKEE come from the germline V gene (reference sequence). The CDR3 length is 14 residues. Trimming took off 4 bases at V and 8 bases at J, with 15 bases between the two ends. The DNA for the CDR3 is TGTGCCAGCAGCCGACAGTGGAATGGGGAAAAACTGTTTTTT. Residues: CASSRQWNGEKLFF.

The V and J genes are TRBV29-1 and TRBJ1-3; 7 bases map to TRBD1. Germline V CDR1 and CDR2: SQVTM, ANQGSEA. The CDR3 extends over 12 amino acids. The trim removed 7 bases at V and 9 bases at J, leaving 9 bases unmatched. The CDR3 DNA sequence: TGCAGCGCGTCAAGACAGGGTGGCACCATATATTTT. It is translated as CSASRQGGTIYF.

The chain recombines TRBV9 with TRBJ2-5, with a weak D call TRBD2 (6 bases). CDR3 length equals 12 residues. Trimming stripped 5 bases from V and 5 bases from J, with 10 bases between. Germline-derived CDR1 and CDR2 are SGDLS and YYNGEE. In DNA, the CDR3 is TGTGCCAGCAGTCGGGGGTTTGAGACCCAGTACTTC. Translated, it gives CASSRGFETQYF.

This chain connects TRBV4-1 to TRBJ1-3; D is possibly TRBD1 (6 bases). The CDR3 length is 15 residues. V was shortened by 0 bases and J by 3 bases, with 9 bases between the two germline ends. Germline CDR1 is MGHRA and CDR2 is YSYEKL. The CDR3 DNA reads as TGCGCCAGCAGCCAAGAGAGGGGGGGTGGAAACACCATATATTTT. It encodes CASSQERGGGNTIYF.

The CDR3 loop is CASGLQGAGDIQYF. CDR3 sequence (DNA): TGTGCTAGTGGTTTGCAAGGGGCGGGAGACATTCAGTACTTC. The chain combines TRBV12-5 with TRBJ2-4; 7 bases align to TRBD2. CDR1 is LGHNT, CDR2 FRNRAP, per germline. J lost 8 bases, V lost 2 bases, and 6 bases had no gene match. The CDR3 consists of 14 residues.